Listed below are T cell receptor beta chains from one sample, sequenced in a study of blood T cell repertoires in COVID-19. The assay was immunoSEQ multiplex PCR, and TCRdb's table has in-frame clones only and misses some. The sample yields about 240,000 clones, roughly nine tenths seen once. Specimen: peripheral blood. These receptors originate from a man aged 55 to 69 with acute or convalescent COVID-19. The CDR3 runs from the conserved cysteine through the conserved F or W. A D gene is named only where the DNA matches it firmly. The size field is filled for only some rows; it gives once, few, many or a size class.

-	-	TRBV20-1	TRBJ1-4	CSASPLPREGTNEKLFF	TGCAGTGCTAGTCCCTTGCCCAGGGAGGGAACTAATGAAAAACTGTTTTTT
once	TRBD1	TRBV27	TRBJ2-6	CASSPTGAGANVLTF	TGTGCCAGCAGTCCCACAGGGGCTGGGGCCAACGTCCTGACTTTC
once	-	TRBV6-6	TRBJ1-1	CASSYNQGENTEAFF	TGTGCCAGCAGTTACAACCAGGGCGAGAACACTGAAGCTTTCTTT
-	-	TRBV2	TRBJ1-1	CASSAQVAFF	TGTGCCAGCAGTGCCCAGGTAGCTTTCTTT
-	-	TRBV29-1	TRBJ2-2	CSVAGQTGANTGELFF	TGCAGCGTCGCGGGACAGACGGGGGCGAACACCGGGGAGCTGTTTTTT
-	TRBD1	TRBV7-9	TRBJ1-5	CASSLWGQGRNQPQHF	TGTGCCAGCAGCTTATGGGGACAGGGACGCAATCAGCCCCAGCATTTT
-	TRBD2	TRBV4-1	TRBJ2-1	CASSPLSGTSAYNEQFF	TGCGCCAGCAGCCCCCTGTCCGGGACTAGCGCCTACAATGAGCAGTTCTTC
-	TRBD2	TRBV28	TRBJ2-7	CASSSLAGGTYEQYF	TGTGCCAGCAGTTCCTTAGCGGGAGGGACCTACGAGCAGTACTTC
-	-	TRBV2	TRBJ1-3	CASGLYSGNTIYF	TGTGCCAGCGGGCTATACTCTGGAAACACCATATATTTT
once	TRBD1	TRBV30	TRBJ1-2	CAWSGMRDRANGYTF	TGTGCCTGGAGTGGAATGAGGGACAGGGCCAATGGCTACACCTTC
-	TRBD1	TRBV4-1	TRBJ1-1	CASSQPDRGGLTEAFF	TGCGCCAGCAGCCAACCGGACAGGGGGGGTCTCACTGAAGCTTTCTTT
-	TRBD1	TRBV7-2	TRBJ1-2	CASSLDPGQSNYGYTF	TGTGCCAGCAGCTTAGACCCGGGACAGAGTAACTATGGCTACACCTTC
-	-	TRBV7-2	TRBJ2-7	CASSLGGPGYEQYF	TGTGCCAGCAGCTTAGGGGGGCCTGGCTACGAGCAGTACTTC
-	-	TRBV18	TRBJ2-3	CASSPGTSYTQYF	TGTGCCAGCTCACCAGGGACTTCCTATACGCAGTATTTT
-	TRBD1	TRBV2	TRBJ1-4	CASSRPGQGNEKLFF	TGTGCCAGCAGTCGTCCGGGACAGGGGAATGAAAAACTGTTTTTT
-	TRBD1	TRBV5-5	TRBJ2-7	CASSLAGDRGNEQYF	TGTGCCAGCAGCTTGGCGGGGGACAGGGGCAACGAGCAGTACTTC
-	-	TRBV2	TRBJ2-5	CASSRSTGRGQETQYF	TGTGCCAGCAGTCGATCTACAGGGAGGGGGCAAGAGACCCAGTACTTC
-	-	TRBV29-1	TRBJ1-1	CSVGWGGTEAFF	TGCAGCGTAGGTTGGGGGGGCACTGAAGCTTTCTTT
-	-	TRBV21-1	TRBJ1-1	CASSKPHGTGETEAFF	TGTGCCAGCAGCAAACCCCACGGGACAGGGGAGACTGAAGCTTTCTTT
-	-	TRBV6-1	TRBJ2-3	CASSEGAVTDTQYF	TGTGCCAGCAGTGAAGGAGCGGTCACAGATACGCAGTATTTT
-	TRBD2	TRBV7-2	TRBJ2-3	CASSSWTSGSGDTQYF	TGTGCCAGCAGCTCTTGGACTAGCGGGTCCGGTGATACGCAGTATTTT
-	TRBD2	TRBV11-2	TRBJ2-1	CASSPGLAGGYNEQFF	TGTGCCAGCAGCCCCGGACTAGCGGGAGGGTACAATGAGCAGTTCTTC
-	-	TRBV2	TRBJ1-1	CAKDRYMNTEAFF	TGTGCCAAGGACAGATACATGAACACTGAAGCTTTCTTT
few	-	TRBV5-1	TRBJ2-3	CASSLGSALRGDTQYF	TGCGCCAGCAGCTTGGGCAGCGCCCTAAGGGGAGATACGCAGTATTTT
once	-	TRBV5-1	TRBJ1-3	CASSASGVSSGNTIYF	TGCGCCAGCAGCGCTTCGGGGGTGAGCTCTGGAAACACCATATATTTT
-	TRBD1	TRBV2	TRBJ1-1	CASSGPGGTEAFF	TGTGCCAGCAGTGGGCCAGGGGGCACTGAAGCTTTCTTT
-	TRBD2	TRBV19	TRBJ2-5	CASSETSGRETQYF	TGTGCCAGTAGTGAGACTAGCGGTCGGGAGACCCAGTACTTC
once	-	TRBV6-6	TRBJ2-7	CASSYPRGRLYYEQYF	TGTGCCAGCAGTTACCCCCGAGGCCGCCTGTATTACGAGCAGTACTTC
-	TRBD1	TRBV4-3	TRBJ2-5	CASSKQGALGETQYF	TGCGCCAGCAGCAAACAGGGGGCGTTGGGAGAGACCCAGTACTTC
few	TRBD2	TRBV10-3	TRBJ2-7	CAISESRLAGVNEQYF	TGTGCCATCAGTGAGTCGAGGCTAGCGGGAGTAAACGAGCAGTACTTC
-	TRBD2	TRBV28	TRBJ2-3	CASSLSTPSGGTDTQYF	TGTGCCAGCAGCCTCTCCACCCCTAGCGGGGGCACAGATACGCAGTATTTT
-	-	TRBV25-1	TRBJ1-5	CASSEGQGPRGNQPQHF	TGTGCCAGCAGTGAGGGTCAGGGGCCAAGGGGGAATCAGCCCCAGCATTTT
-	TRBD2	TRBV30	TRBJ2-1	CAWRERLAGGPGGNEQFF	TGTGCCTGGAGAGAAAGACTAGCGGGAGGGCCGGGTGGCAATGAGCAGTTCTTC
-	-	TRBV11-3	TRBJ2-7	CASSPSFWSEQYF	TGTGCCAGCAGCCCCTCGTTTTGGAGCGAGCAGTACTTC
-	-	TRBV11-2	TRBJ1-1	CASSLRRGEDTEAFF	TGTGCCAGCAGCCTAAGGCGGGGGGAGGACACTGAAGCTTTCTTT
few	-	TRBV7-2	TRBJ2-5	CASSLDTQAQETQYF	TGTGCCAGCAGCTTAGATACACAGGCGCAAGAGACCCAGTACTTC
few	-	TRBV5-6	TRBJ2-1	CASSSTGFIQYNEQFF	TGTGCCAGCAGCTCCACAGGGTTCATTCAATACAATGAGCAGTTCTTC
-	TRBD1	TRBV5-1	TRBJ1-6	CASSQGQGVGSLHF	TGCGCCAGCAGCCAGGGACAGGGCGTCGGGTCCCTCCACTTT
-	-	TRBV5-4	TRBJ1-6	CASRPDSQTSPLHF	TGTGCCAGCAGACCGGACAGCCAAACTTCACCCCTCCACTTT
-	-	TRBV11-3	TRBJ2-1	CASSPQPGRVYEQFF	TGTGCCAGCAGCCCACAACCGGGCAGGGTCTATGAGCAGTTCTTC
-	-	TRBV5-8	TRBJ2-5	CASTSGVNRGQETQYF	TGTGCCAGCACCTCGGGAGTTAACAGGGGTCAAGAGACCCAGTACTTC
once	TRBD1	TRBV5-1	TRBJ1-1	CASSLRGGDRAEAFF	TGCGCCAGCAGCTTGAGAGGCGGGGACAGGGCTGAAGCTTTCTTT
-	TRBD1	TRBV9	TRBJ2-2	CASRNRGNTGELFF	TGTGCCAGCAGGAACAGGGGTAACACCGGGGAGCTGTTTTTT
-	-	TRBV6-5	TRBJ2-6	CASVSYGANVLTF	TGTGCCAGCGTGTCGTATGGGGCCAACGTCCTGACTTTC
-	-	TRBV30	TRBJ1-2	CAWSSTGGNYGYTF	TGTGCCTGGAGTTCAACCGGGGGGAACTATGGCTACACCTTC
-	TRBD1	TRBV27	TRBJ1-2	CASSRQGSGGYTF	TGTGCCAGCAGTCGACAGGGGAGCGGTGGCTACACCTTC
-	TRBD1	TRBV5-4	TRBJ1-1	CASRTETGGNTEAFF	TGTGCCAGCAGAACGGAGACAGGGGGGAACACTGAAGCTTTCTTT
-	-	TRBV3-1/TRBV3-2	TRBJ2-7	CASSQVMRGLYEQYF	TGTGCCAGCAGCCAAGTCATGCGGGGGCTCTACGAGCAGTACTTC